Listed here are 8 T cell receptor beta chains from one sample, sequenced in a study of breast tumors, draining lymph nodes, adjacent tissues. TCRdb reprocessed the multiplex PCR reads via MiXCR and lists one record per CDR3 protein. The table records roughly 130,000 distinct CDR3 sequences, 15% to 20% of them present only once. Breast cancer patients provided tissue from their axillary draining lymph nodes. Sequencing input: axillary lymph node tissue. These receptors originate from a female donor with breast cancer. Some clones in this sample may be carry-over from other donors' samples.

This clonotype was counted ten times or more. Written as DNA, the CDR3 is TGTGCCACCAAGCTGACAGGGATGGGGAGGTCCGGGGAGCTGTTTTTT. Residues: CATKLTGMGRSGELFF. This chain links TRBV2 with TRBJ2-2; tentative D call: TRBD1 (7 bases). Trimming pared 10 bases from V and 6 bases from J, leaving 24 bases between. The CDR3 extends over 16 amino acids. The germline CDR1 and CDR2 sequences are SNHLY and FYNNEI.

The chain is built from TRBV19 and TRBJ2-3; no definite D call. Looked up from germline, CDR1 is LNHDA and CDR2 is SQIVND (reference sequence). The CDR3 covers 12 residues. Trimming took 3 bases from V and 3 from J, leaving 4 bases between them. CDR3 sequence reads: CASSMPTDTQYF. CDR3 nucleotides: TGTGCCAGTAGTATGCCGACAGATACGCAGTATTTT.

In its sample, this clonotype was seen many times. The chain joins TRBV20-1 to TRBJ2-7; TRBD2 aligns across 14 bases. This CDR3 is built from 16 residues. Germline V gene data show CDR1 as DFQATT and CDR2 as SNEGSKA (reference sequence). The J segment lost 3 bases and the V segment lost 5 bases, leaving 9 bases of the junction unmatched. CDR3 sequence reads: CSAPGTSGGYGYEQYF. The CDR3 region has the DNA TGCAGTGCTCCGGGGACTAGCGGGGGTTATGGCTACGAGCAGTACTTC.

This clonotype was counted many times. The chain links TRBV11-2 to TRBJ1-2; 8 bases agree with TRBD1. The V segment lost 5 bases and the J segment 2 bases; nucleotides outside the gene matches: 4. This CDR3 is 14 amino acids long. CDR1 is SGHAT, CDR2 FQNNGV, per germline. CDR3 loop: CASSPGQGNYGYTF. The CDR3 nucleotides read TGTGCCAGCAGCCCCGGACAGGGAAACTATGGCTACACCTTC. Filled out from reference TRBV11-2 and TRBJ1-2, the complete variable domain reads EAGVAQSPRYKIIEKRQSVAFWCNPISGHATLYWYQQILGQGPKLLIQFQNNGVVDDSQLPKDRFSAERLKGVDSTLKIQPAKLEDSAVYLCASSPGQGNYGYTFGSGTRLTVV.

With regard to this clonotype: A much larger clone differs by one base, so this may be a read error. This sequence joins TRBV2 and TRBJ2-7, with 11 bases lining up with TRBD1. The CDR3 consists of 13 residues. CDR1 SNHLY and CDR2 FYNNEI come from the germline V gene. In nucleotides, the CDR3 is TGTGCCAGCAGTGGGGACAGGGGGTGGGAGCGGTACTTC. Amino acids: CASSGDRGWERYF.

This clonotype came up many times. The CDR3 nucleotides are TGTGCCAGCAGTGGAAATAGCGGGGAGCAGTTCTTC. Amino acid sequence: CASSGNSGEQFF. The chain uses TRBV6-1 and TRBJ2-1, with 7 nucleotides matching TRBD2. Germline lookup yields CDR1 MNHNS and CDR2 SASEGT. With V trimmed by 4 bases and J by 10 bases, 4 bases remained unmatched. CDR3 length: 12 residues.

Regarding this clonotype: No conserved phenylalanine or tryptophan ends this CDR3, so it is likely a read error. The chain is built from TRBV3-1 and TRBJ2-1; D unresolved. The germline V gene has CDR1 LGHDT and CDR2 YNNKEL (reference sequence). V was clipped by 1 base and J by 9 bases, with 7 bases between them. The CDR3 runs to 12 residues. CDR3 protein: CASSQVYAEQFL. CDR3 DNA: TGTGCCAGCAGCCAAGTTTATGCTGAGCAGTTCCTC.

This clonotype was recorded at least ten times. The V and J genes are TRBV7-8 and TRBJ2-2; weak D call: TRBD1 (5 bases). CDR3 length: 15 residues. The V and J ends lost 7 bases and 5 bases respectively, with 17 bases between them. Germline CDR1 is SGHVS and CDR2 is FQNEAQ. The chain's CDR3 is CASNPTSDTTGELFF. In DNA form, the CDR3 reads TGTGCCAGCAACCCCACCTCGGACACGACCGGGGAGCTGTTTTTT.